The next 19 T cell receptor beta chains were all read from a single sample in a study of Ad26.COV2.S vaccination and SARS-CoV-2 variants. Method: immunoSEQ multiplex PCR; TCRdb's copy keeps in-frame clones and lacks some. The top ten clones hold about 3.3% of a sample with around 370,000 clones, more than 75% of them seen once. The treatment is: roughly 18 received Ad26.COV2.S at low or high dose, single or two shots; about 5 received placebo; per-sample allocation not given. The samples date from day 63 after the first vaccine or placebo injection. The sequencing used peripheral blood, collected in a trial of Ad26.COV2.S vaccine versus placebo. The receptor source for this set is a person between 18 and 65 years old who received the Ad26.COV2.S COVID-19 vaccine or a placebo.

The CDR3 loop reads CATLRGSGSGISTDTQYF. In nucleotides, the CDR3 is TGTGCCACCCTGCGCGGGAGCGGGAGTGGTATTAGCACAGATACGCAGTATTTT. This sequence joins TRBV10-3 and TRBJ2-3; 8 bases are shared with TRBD2. Germline values: CDR1 ENHRY, CDR2 SYGVKD. V shed 10 bases, J shed 0 bases, and the junction held 18 bases outside the gene matches. This CDR3 is 18 amino acids long.

The rearrangement joins TRBV7-8 to TRBJ2-5; 7 nucleotides line up with TRBD1. The junction had 10 bases not matched to a gene; V was cut back by 2 bases and J by 1 base. Germline CDR1 reads SGHVS; CDR2 reads FQNEAQ. The CDR3 runs 17 residues. The CDR3 sequence: CASSLPDRENPQETQYF. The CDR3 DNA reads TGTGCCAGCAGCTTACCCGACAGGGAGAACCCCCAAGAGACCCAGTACTTC. Variable domain in full (rest from reference TRBV7-8 and TRBJ2-5): GAGVSQSPRYKVAKRGQDVALRCDPISGHVSLFWYQQALGQGPEFLTYFQNEAQLDKSGLPSDRFFAERPEGSVSTLKIQRTQQEDSAVYLCASSLPDRENPQETQYFGPGTRLLVL.

V is TRBV18 and J is TRBJ2-1; a weak D match, TRBD1 (5 bases). Trimming took off 6 bases at V and 2 bases at J, with 26 bases between the two ends. In germline, CDR1 is KGHSH, CDR2 LQKENI. The CDR3 loop spans 19 amino acids. CDR3 protein: CASSQRTRQGAFAYNEQFF. The CDR3 DNA follows: TGTGCCAGCTCGCAACGGACGAGACAAGGGGCCTTCGCCTACAATGAGCAGTTCTTC.

This clone was seen at least ten times. V is TRBV19 and J is TRBJ1-3; D is undetermined. CDR1 and CDR2 (germline): LNHDA, SQIVND (reference sequence). The CDR3 is 13 amino acids. V dropped 6 bases and J dropped 0 bases, with 6 bases sitting between them. CDR3 in amino acids: CASSQDSGNTIYF. Here the CDR3 DNA reads TGTGCCAGTAGCCAGGACTCTGGAAACACCATATATTTT.

The V call is TRBV7-2, the J call TRBJ2-7; possible D gene TRBD1, 6 bases. The germline V gene has CDR1 SGHTA and CDR2 FQGNSA. V dropped 0 bases and J dropped 7 bases, with 19 bases sitting between them. The CDR3 consists of 16 residues. This chain's CDR3 is CASSLAVLQGPGEQYF. CDR3 bases: TGTGCCAGCAGCTTAGCGGTTTTGCAGGGGCCGGGGGAGCAGTACTTC.

The rearrangement uses TRBV5-6 and TRBJ1-2, with 7 bases fitting TRBD1. Germline lookup yields CDR1 SGHDT and CDR2 YYEEEE. V dropped 0 bases and J dropped 5; count of bases not matched to a gene: 13. The CDR3 has 17 residues. This CDR3 is CASSLEGTGVEVYGYTF. For the CDR3, the DNA is TGTGCCAGCAGCTTGGAGGGAACAGGGGTGGAAGTTTATGGCTACACCTTC. The full variable domain, with the rest looked up from reference TRBV5-6 and TRBJ1-2, is DAGVTQSPTHLIKTRGQQVTLRCSPKSGHDTVSWYQQALGQGPQFIFQYYEEEERQRGNFPDRFSGHQFPNYSSELNVNALLLGDSALYLCASSLEGTGVEVYGYTFGSGTRLTVV.

This chain joins TRBV30 and TRBJ1-2, with 10 nucleotides matching TRBD1. The CDR3 spans 16 residues. Looked up from germline, CDR1 is GTSNPN and CDR2 is SVGIG (reference sequence). Unmatched junction bases numbered 7, after V lost 0 bases and J lost 3 bases. For the CDR3, the DNA is TGTGCCTGGAGTGTGGACAGGGGGGTCTCTCACTATGGCTACACCTTC. Amino acid sequence: CAWSVDRGVSHYGYTF. Full variable domain (rest looked up from reference TRBV30 and TRBJ1-2): SQTIHQWPATLVQPVGSPLSLECTVEGTSNPNLYWYRQAAGRGLQLLFYSVGIGQISSEVPQNLSASRPQDRQFILSSKKLLLSDSGFYLCAWSVDRGVSHYGYTFGSGTRLTVV.

This clone was detected only a few times. The rearrangement uses TRBV7-2 and TRBJ2-3, with TRBD2 identical over 7 bases. This CDR3 is 14 amino acids long. V lost 4 bases, J lost 5 bases, and 6 bases stayed unmatched. Germline-derived CDR1 and CDR2 are SGHTA and FQGNSA. CDR3 region: CASSSRGVGDTQYF. The DNA for the CDR3 is TGTGCCAGCAGCTCACGGGGGGTCGGAGATACGCAGTATTTT.

This sequence joins TRBV7-7 and TRBJ2-1, with 10 bases matching TRBD2. There are 15 residues in the CDR3. Germline V lookup: CDR1 SSHAT, CDR2 FNYEAQ (reference sequence). J gave up 8 bases and V 0 bases, and 4 bases lay outside the gene matches. CDR3 in amino acids: CASSLASGRQDEQFF. The DNA for the CDR3 is TGTGCCAGCAGCTTAGCTAGCGGGAGGCAGGATGAGCAGTTCTTC.

The V and J genes are TRBV15 and TRBJ1-4, with 7 bases matching TRBD1. Trimming took 0 bases from V and 4 from J; bases not matched to a gene: 11. Germline CDR1 and CDR2: LNHNV and YYDKDF (reference sequence). The CDR3 has 18 residues. In DNA form, the CDR3 reads TGTGCCACCAGCAGAGACTATATGGCAGGGGGACATAATGAAAAACTGTTTTTT. Translating it yields CATSRDYMAGGHNEKLFF. The complete variable domain, with remaining parts taken from reference TRBV15 and TRBJ1-4, reads DAMVIQNPRYQVTQFGKPVTLSCSQTLNHNVMYWYQQKSSQAPKLLFHYYDKDFNNEADTPDNFQSRRPNTSFCFLDIRSPGLGDTAMYLCATSRDYMAGGHNEKLFFGSGTQLSVL.

The chain recombines TRBV11-2 with TRBJ2-1; possibly TRBD1 for D (5 bases). Germline V gene sequence: CDR1 SGHAT, CDR2 FQNNGV. Trimming took 0 bases from V and 1 from J, leaving 7 bases between them. The CDR3 is made up of 15 amino acids. As DNA, the CDR3 is TGTGCCAGCAGCTTAGAAAGGGGTTCCTACAATGAGCAGTTCTTC. Translation gives CASSLERGSYNEQFF.

This chain links TRBV15 with TRBJ2-7; perhaps TRBD1 as D (6 bases). The CDR3 spans 13 residues. Germline CDR1 is LNHNV and CDR2 is YYDKDF (reference sequence). Trimming took off 9 bases at V and 4 bases at J, with 16 bases between the two ends. This CDR3 is CATKQGEDYEQYF. The CDR3 DNA reads TGTGCCACGAAACAGGGTGAGGATTACGAGCAGTACTTC.

The chain combines TRBV7-9 with TRBJ2-7; D may be TRBD1 or TRBD2 (6 bases each). CDR1 and CDR2 (germline): SEHNR, FQNEAQ (reference sequence). The CDR3 loop spans 15 amino acids. Trimming removed 5 bases from V and 7 bases from J, with 21 bases in between. The CDR3 here is CASSLRAGGLREQYF. CDR3 DNA: TGTGCCAGCAGCCTACGTGCCGGGGGCCTAAGGGAGCAGTACTTC.

The chain employs TRBV14 and TRBJ1-3; D is uncertain. This CDR3 spans 16 amino acids. CDR1 and CDR2 from the germline V gene are SGHDN and FVKESK. V lost 0 bases to trimming and J lost 4 bases, with 13 bases between them. The CDR3 reads CASSQEIASAGNTIYF. Written as DNA, the CDR3 is TGTGCCAGCAGCCAAGAGATTGCCAGTGCCGGAAACACCATATATTTT.

This chain uses TRBV11-2 with TRBJ2-5; 11 positions agree with TRBD1. Germline V gives CDR1 SGHAT, CDR2 FQNNGV. V was pared by 5 bases and J by 6 bases, with 11 bases of the junction left unmatched. The CDR3 length is 16 residues. This CDR3 reads CASSPEGQGGEKTQYF. The DNA for the CDR3 is TGTGCCAGCAGCCCCGAGGGACAGGGGGGAGAGAAGACCCAGTACTTC.

This rearrangement joins TRBV19 to TRBJ1-4; D is possibly TRBD1 (5 bases). Trimming left V 3 bases short and J 3 bases short, with 14 bases between. The CDR3 covers 16 residues. Germline CDR1 reads LNHDA; CDR2 reads SQIVND (reference sequence). The CDR3 here is CASSMVQGFANEKLFF. CDR3 nucleotides: TGTGCCAGTAGTATGGTCCAGGGCTTCGCTAATGAAAAACTGTTTTTT.

The V call is TRBV5-4, the J call TRBJ2-5; the D gene is possibly TRBD2 (6 bases). Germline V gives CDR1 SGHNT, CDR2 YYREEE (reference sequence). This CDR3 has 15 amino acids. The ends were cut back, 2 bases at V and 4 bases at J, with 15 bases in the middle. This chain's CDR3 is CASSFGGGWGETQYF. The DNA of the CDR3 is TGTGCCAGCAGCTTTGGCGGAGGGTGGGGAGAGACCCAGTACTTC.

Worth noting for this clone: This same CDR3 is encoded by further DNA sequences in the sample. This chain links TRBV10-3 with TRBJ2-5; D gene uncertain. Germline V CDR1 and CDR2: ENHRY, SYGVKD. The CDR3 runs 11 residues. Trimming pared 3 bases from V and 4 bases from J, leaving 3 bases between. CDR3 sequence (DNA): TGTGCCATCAGTGAATTAGAGACCCAGTACTTC. This gives the protein CAISELETQYF.

With respect to this clone: The germline gene is not matched at one end of the junction; a read error may be the cause. The chain has TRBV19 and TRBJ2-7; TRBD1 agrees at 8 bases. This CDR3 is 12 amino acids long. In germline, CDR1 is LNHDA, CDR2 SQIVND (reference sequence). The CDR3 DNA follows: TGCCCTAAACCGGGACAGGAGACGATGCAGTACTTC. Translating gives CPKPGQETMQYF.